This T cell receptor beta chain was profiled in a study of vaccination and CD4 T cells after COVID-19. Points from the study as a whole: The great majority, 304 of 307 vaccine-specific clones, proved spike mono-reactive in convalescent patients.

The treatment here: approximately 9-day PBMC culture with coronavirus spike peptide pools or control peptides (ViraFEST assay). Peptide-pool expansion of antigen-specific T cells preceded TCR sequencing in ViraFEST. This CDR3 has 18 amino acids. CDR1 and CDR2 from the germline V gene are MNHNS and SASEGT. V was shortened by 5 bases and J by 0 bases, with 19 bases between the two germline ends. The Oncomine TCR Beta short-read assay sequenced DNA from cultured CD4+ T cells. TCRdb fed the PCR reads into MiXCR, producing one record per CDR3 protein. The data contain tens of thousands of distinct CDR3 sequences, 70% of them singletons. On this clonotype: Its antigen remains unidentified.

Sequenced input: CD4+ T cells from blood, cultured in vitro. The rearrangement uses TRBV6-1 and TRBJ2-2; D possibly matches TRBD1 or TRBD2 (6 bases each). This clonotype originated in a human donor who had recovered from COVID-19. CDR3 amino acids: CASSLQRGDSTNTGELFF. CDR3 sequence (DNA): TGTGCCAGCAGTCTCCAAAGGGGGGATTCTACGAACACCGGGGAGCTGTTTTTT.